The subject of this entry is one T cell receptor beta chain. Losses at the gene ends were 5 bases for V and 5 bases for J; bases not matched to a gene: 5. In germline, CDR1 is SGHTA, CDR2 FQGTGA. The CDR3 sequence is 15 residues long. The data were obtained in a study of blood T cell repertoires in COVID-19. Study details: Sites across the United States, Italy and Spain contributed samples from acute and convalescent COVID-19.

Original analysis: Counts of nucleated cells, estimated from reference gene primer amplification, were obtained. Only in-frame clones appear in the TCRdb table, and some are missing; sequencing was by immunoSEQ multiplex PCR. The DNA was the basis for D and trimming; V, J and clone size are from that table. The table shows 65,000 to 90,000 clones, with around nine tenths occurring only once. This TCR derives from a human donor in a cohort sampled during active COVID-19. The chain has TRBV7-3 and TRBJ2-3; 12 nucleotides match TRBD2. Sequencing used peripheral blood. The CDR3: CASSRTSGAGDTQYF. DNA for the CDR3: TGTGCCAGCAGCAGGACTAGCGGGGCCGGAGATACGCAGTATTTT.